These T cell receptor beta chains were read from a single sample in a study of cytomegalovirus exposure and HLA in healthy donors. Libraries were prepared by immunoSEQ multiplex PCR; TCRdb keeps only in-frame clonotypes and omits some of them. The sample has 150,000 to 200,000 clones, around three quarters seen once. The sequenced sample was PBMCs. All receptors derive from a woman aged 45-60 years in good health and CMV-seronegative. Both conserved end residues are part of each CDR3. The D gene is left open where the match is weak. Size tells how often a clone was seen (once, few, many) or the class of an expanded clone, and some rows leave it out.

V,D,J,size,CDR3,DNA
TRBV9,TRBD1,TRBJ1-1,-,CATPGQGKAFF,TGTGCCACCCCGGGACAGGGGAAAGCTTTCTTT
TRBV6-1,-,TRBJ1-1,-,CASRQVTEAFF,TGTGCCAGCAGACAGGTCACTGAAGCTTTCTTT
TRBV6-5,-,TRBJ1-2,-,CASSYGSGNYGYTF,TGTGCCAGCAGCTACGGGTCGGGTAACTATGGCTACACCTTC
TRBV7-7,TRBD2,TRBJ2-1,-,CASSTGLAGGDEQFF,TGTGCTAGCAGTACTGGACTAGCGGGAGGGGATGAGCAGTTCTTC
TRBV15,-,TRBJ2-7,-,CATSRVRGSSYEQYF,TGTGCCACCAGCAGAGTACGCGGTAGCTCCTACGAGCAGTACTTC
TRBV28,-,TRBJ2-5,-,CASSFGQQETQYF,TGTGCCAGCAGTTTTGGACAGCAAGAGACCCAGTACTTC
TRBV15,-,TRBJ2-3,-,CATKPGGSTDTQYF,TGTGCCACCAAACCCGGCGGGAGCACAGATACGCAGTATTTT
TRBV6-6,-,TRBJ1-4,-,CASRKGEIREKLFF,TGTGCCAGCAGGAAGGGGGAGATACGTGAAAAACTGTTTTTT
TRBV10-1,-,TRBJ2-7,-,CASSPTGQAYEQYF,TGCGCCAGCAGTCCGACAGGACAAGCCTACGAGCAGTACTTC
TRBV19,-,TRBJ1-1,-,CASSMGGNTEAFF,TGTGCCAGTAGTATGGGGGGAAACACTGAAGCTTTCTTT
TRBV28,TRBD1,TRBJ2-7,-,CASIVTGRSYEQYF,TGTGCCAGCATCGTGACAGGGCGCTCCTACGAGCAGTACTTC
TRBV4-3,-,TRBJ1-4,-,CASSQDYDASGGKLFF,TGCGCCAGCAGCCAAGATTATGACGCTTCGGGTGGGAAACTGTTTTTT
TRBV15,-,TRBJ2-7,-,CATSREGVTYEQYF,TGTGCCACCAGCAGAGAAGGGGTGACCTACGAGCAGTACTTC
TRBV2,TRBD1,TRBJ2-1,few,CASRPGQGYNEQFF,TGTGCCAGCAGACCGGGACAGGGATACAATGAGCAGTTCTTC
TRBV10-3,-,TRBJ2-7,-,CAISGVGEYEQYF,TGTGCCATCAGTGGGGTAGGAGAGTACGAGCAGTACTTC
TRBV29-1,-,TRBJ2-7,few,CSVEIRGSGEQYF,TGCAGCGTTGAAATAAGGGGCTCGGGCGAGCAGTACTTC
TRBV7-3,TRBD1,TRBJ2-1,-,CASSPTGGYLNEQFF,TGTGCCAGCAGCCCAACAGGGGGCTACTTAAATGAGCAGTTCTTC
TRBV25-1,-,TRBJ1-6,-,CASSGPNSPLHF,TGTGCCAGCAGTGGTCCGAATTCACCCCTCCACTTT
TRBV28,-,TRBJ2-1,-,CASAFSSYNEQFF,TGTGCCAGCGCCTTTAGCTCCTACAATGAGCAGTTCTTC
TRBV4-1,-,TRBJ2-7,few,CASSPRSSYEQYF,TGCGCCAGCAGCCCCCGGAGCTCCTACGAGCAGTACTTC
TRBV14,-,TRBJ2-5,-,CASSQSLGLTETQYF,TGTGCCAGCAGCCAGTCACTGGGACTGACGGAGACCCAGTACTTC
TRBV7-3,-,TRBJ1-6,-,CASSPSGLDNSPLHF,TGTGCCAGCAGCCCTTCGGGACTCGATAATTCACCCCTCCACTTT
TRBV19,TRBD1,TRBJ2-7,-,CASSSSTGGWTWEQYF,TGTGCCAGTAGTAGTTCTACAGGGGGCTGGACGTGGGAGCAGTACTTC
TRBV28,TRBD2,TRBJ2-7,once,CASLSGGDYEQYF,TGTGCCAGCCTGAGCGGGGGGGACTACGAGCAGTACTTC
TRBV19,-,TRBJ2-7,once,CASSIDRRRVYEQYF,TGTGCCAGTAGTATAGATCGCCGCAGGGTATACGAGCAGTACTTC
TRBV10-1,-,TRBJ2-2,-,CASGDIFTGELFF,TGCGCCAGCGGGGACATATTTACCGGGGAGCTGTTTTTT
TRBV5-4,-,TRBJ2-3,-,CASSFKRQGAGDTQYF,TGTGCCAGCAGCTTTAAGCGCCAAGGCGCAGGGGATACGCAGTATTTT
TRBV7-3,-,TRBJ2-2,-,CASSFGVGTGELFF,TGTGCCAGCAGCTTTGGAGTGGGCACCGGGGAGCTGTTTTTT
TRBV28,TRBD1,TRBJ2-3,-,CASTPTGQGLADTQYF,TGTGCCAGCACCCCCACGGGACAGGGTTTAGCAGATACGCAGTATTTT
TRBV7-9,-,TRBJ2-2,few,CASSLDGDTGELFF,TGTGCCAGCAGCTTAGACGGGGACACCGGGGAGCTGTTTTTT
TRBV7-9,TRBD2,TRBJ2-7,-,CASSFRGVAGFHEQYF,TGTGCCAGCAGCTTCCGCGGGGTAGCGGGATTCCACGAGCAGTACTTC
TRBV27,-,TRBJ2-3,-,CASTPQRFSTDTQYF,TGTGCCAGCACTCCACAGCGGTTCAGCACAGATACGCAGTATTTT
TRBV7-9,-,TRBJ1-1,-,CSSSPTTGMNTEAFF,TGTTCCAGCAGCCCTACCACAGGGATGAACACTGAAGCTTTCTTT
TRBV28,-,TRBJ2-1,-,CATREGQGIYNEQFF,TGTGCCACCCGAGAGGGGCAGGGGATCTACAATGAGCAGTTCTTC
TRBV28,-,TRBJ2-6,-,CASSLWQSGANVLTF,TGTGCCAGCAGTTTATGGCAGTCTGGGGCCAACGTCCTGACTTTC
TRBV29-1,-,TRBJ2-1,-,CSVEDQGLKQFF,TGCAGCGTTGAAGATCAGGGACTGAAGCAGTTCTTC
TRBV6-6,TRBD2,TRBJ2-1,-,CASNGGSGGASEQFF,TGTGCCAGCAACGGCGGTAGCGGGGGGGCCAGTGAGCAGTTCTTC
TRBV14,TRBD1,TRBJ2-3,once,CASSQGAGGANTQYF,TGTGCCAGCAGCCAAGGGGCAGGGGGCGCGAATACGCAGTATTTT
TRBV7-9,TRBD2,TRBJ2-5,-,CASGKRGGAETQYF,TGTGCCAGCGGGAAACGCGGGGGGGCCGAGACCCAGTACTTC
TRBV7-2,-,TRBJ1-2,-,CASSLDVLRQRNYGYTF,TGTGCCAGCAGCTTAGACGTTCTGCGACAGCGTAACTATGGCTACACCTTC
TRBV7-2,TRBD1,TRBJ2-1,-,CASSYDRGAEQFF,TGTGCCAGCAGCTATGACAGGGGGGCTGAGCAGTTCTTC
TRBV6-5,-,TRBJ1-2,-,CASSYPGVNYGYTF,TGTGCCAGCAGTTACCCGGGGGTCAACTATGGCTACACCTTC
TRBV5-6,TRBD2,TRBJ2-7,once,CASSLVGLAGVYEQYF,TGTGCCAGCAGCTTGGTAGGTCTAGCGGGTGTTTACGAGCAGTACTTC
TRBV2,-,TRBJ2-7,-,CASGGTVWPYEQYF,TGTGCCAGTGGGGGGACGGTTTGGCCCTACGAGCAGTACTTC
TRBV4-3,TRBD1,TRBJ2-7,-,CASSHPWDRSSYEQYF,TGCGCCAGCAGCCACCCTTGGGACAGGAGTTCCTACGAGCAGTACTTC
TRBV28,-,TRBJ1-1,few,CASQNTEAFF,TGTGCCAGCCAGAACACTGAAGCTTTCTTT
TRBV20-1,-,TRBJ1-4,once,CSPRFSEKLFF,TGCAGTCCCCGGTTTTCAGAAAAACTGTTTTTT
TRBV11-2,TRBD2,TRBJ2-7,once,CASRRTGGAAEQYF,TGTGCCAGCCGGAGGACGGGGGGGGCGGCCGAGCAGTACTTC
TRBV28,TRBD1,TRBJ1-2,-,CASRPTGKGAYGYTF,TGTGCCAGCAGACCTACAGGGAAGGGGGCCTATGGCTACACCTTC
TRBV28,-,TRBJ2-7,few,CASSLVVAVAYEQYF,TGTGCCAGCAGTTTGGTAGTAGCGGTTGCCTACGAGCAGTACTTC
TRBV2,TRBD2,TRBJ2-3,-,CASLIVLAGNGADTQYF,TGTGCCAGCCTCATTGTACTAGCGGGAAACGGAGCAGATACGCAGTATTTT
TRBV6-6,-,TRBJ2-2,-,CASSHPGQIGTGELFF,TGTGCCAGCAGTCACCCTGGACAAATTGGGACCGGGGAGCTGTTTTTT
TRBV27,-,TRBJ1-1,-,CASSFYGAQGFTEAFF,TGTGCCAGCAGTTTCTATGGGGCTCAAGGTTTCACTGAAGCTTTCTTT